These T cell receptor beta chains were read from a single sample in a study of Ad26.COV2.S vaccination and SARS-CoV-2 variants. This table comes from immunoSEQ multiplex PCR, and its TCRdb copy is limited to in-frame clones, with some not included. In the table there are 450,000 to 550,000 clones, 89% of which are singletons. The material was peripheral blood, obtained in a trial of Ad26.COV2.S vaccine versus placebo. Receptor source: a person between 18 and 60 years old who received the Ad26.COV2.S COVID-19 vaccine or a placebo. CDR3s include the opening cysteine and the closing phenylalanine or tryptophan. The order of the fields is clone size, J gene, CDR3 length, V gene, D gene, CDR3 DNA, CDR3 protein. The D gene is left open where the match is weak. For some rows the clone size is stated as once, few or many, or as a class when expanded; others skip it.

clone_size: .
j_call: TRBJ2-2
cdr3_length: 15
v_call: TRBV29-1
d_call: TRBD1
cdr3_nt: TGCAGCGTGTCAAGGACAGGGGACTACACCGGGGAGCTGTTTTTT
cdr3_aa: CSVSRTGDYTGELFF

clone_size: once
j_call: TRBJ2-5
cdr3_length: 12
v_call: TRBV28
d_call: .
cdr3_nt: TGTGCCAGCCGACAGAGACAAGAGACCCAGTACTTC
cdr3_aa: CASRQRQETQYF

clone_size: .
j_call: TRBJ1-1
cdr3_length: 12
v_call: TRBV13
d_call: .
cdr3_nt: TGTGCCAGCAGCTTAGGCCGGGGACCGGCTTTCTTT
cdr3_aa: CASSLGRGPAFF

clone_size: .
j_call: TRBJ1-5
cdr3_length: 14
v_call: TRBV27
d_call: TRBD1
cdr3_nt: TGTGCCAGCAGCCCGGGACAGGGTGGTCAGCCCCAGCATTTT
cdr3_aa: CASSPGQGGQPQHF

clone_size: .
j_call: TRBJ2-7
cdr3_length: 16
v_call: TRBV15
d_call: .
cdr3_nt: TGTGCCACCAGCAGAGACAGGGGACCTGGGGCGTACGAGCAGTACTTC
cdr3_aa: CATSRDRGPGAYEQYF

clone_size: .
j_call: TRBJ1-6
cdr3_length: 16
v_call: TRBV7-9
d_call: .
cdr3_nt: TGTGCCAGCAGCTTAGTTGGGCAGGAGTATAATTCACCCCTCCACTTT
cdr3_aa: CASSLVGQEYNSPLHF

clone_size: .
j_call: TRBJ2-1
cdr3_length: 17
v_call: TRBV29-1
d_call: TRBD2
cdr3_nt: TGCAGCGTCGGGACTAGCGGGGACGCTCTTTTATACAATGAGCAGTTCTTC
cdr3_aa: CSVGTSGDALLYNEQFF

clone_size: .
j_call: TRBJ2-3
cdr3_length: 14
v_call: TRBV18
d_call: .
cdr3_nt: TGTGCCAGCTCCGCGGGACAGAGCACAGATACGCAGTATTTT
cdr3_aa: CASSAGQSTDTQYF

clone_size: few
j_call: TRBJ1-5
cdr3_length: 15
v_call: TRBV27
d_call: .
cdr3_nt: TGTGCCAGCAGTTTATCGCGGAATAGCAATCAGCCCCAGCATTTT
cdr3_aa: CASSLSRNSNQPQHF

clone_size: once
j_call: TRBJ2-5
cdr3_length: 13
v_call: TRBV7-3
d_call: .
cdr3_nt: TGTGCCAGCAGCTTAACGTGGGGGGAGACCCAGTACTTC
cdr3_aa: CASSLTWGETQYF

clone_size: .
j_call: TRBJ2-3
cdr3_length: 12
v_call: TRBV2
d_call: .
cdr3_nt: TGTGCCAGCAGTGGATCGTCAGATACGCAGTATTTT
cdr3_aa: CASSGSSDTQYF

clone_size: .
j_call: TRBJ2-7
cdr3_length: 12
v_call: TRBV7-9
d_call: .
cdr3_nt: TGTGCCAGCAGCTTAACCGGACACGAGCAGTACTTC
cdr3_aa: CASSLTGHEQYF

clone_size: .
j_call: TRBJ1-2
cdr3_length: 14
v_call: TRBV28
d_call: .
cdr3_nt: TGTGCCAGCAGTTTGTCGGCTAATAACTATGGCTACACCTTC
cdr3_aa: CASSLSANNYGYTF

clone_size: .
j_call: TRBJ1-3
cdr3_length: 17
v_call: TRBV6-2/TRBV6-3
d_call: .
cdr3_nt: TGTGCCAGCAGTTACTCGCGGACAGCGCGCACTGGAAACACCATATATTTT
cdr3_aa: CASSYSRTARTGNTIYF

clone_size: .
j_call: TRBJ1-3
cdr3_length: 15
v_call: TRBV28
d_call: .
cdr3_nt: TGTGCCAGCAGTTTATCTTGGGGGCGCGGAAACACCATATATTTT
cdr3_aa: CASSLSWGRGNTIYF

clone_size: .
j_call: TRBJ1-4
cdr3_length: 13
v_call: TRBV7-6
d_call: .
cdr3_nt: TGTGCCAGCAGCCCCCCCCAGGCAGAAAAACTGTTTTTT
cdr3_aa: CASSPPQAEKLFF

clone_size: .
j_call: TRBJ1-2
cdr3_length: 13
v_call: TRBV7-2
d_call: .
cdr3_nt: TGTGCCAGCAGCGACGGACGGAACTATGGCTACACCTTC
cdr3_aa: CASSDGRNYGYTF

clone_size: .
j_call: TRBJ1-6
cdr3_length: 15
v_call: TRBV9
d_call: .
cdr3_nt: TGTGCCAGCAGCGTAGCAGGCGGAGCCGATTCACCCCTCCACTTT
cdr3_aa: CASSVAGGADSPLHF

clone_size: .
j_call: TRBJ2-1
cdr3_length: 16
v_call: TRBV4-1
d_call: TRBD2
cdr3_nt: TGCGCCAGCAGCCAAAGGGAGGGAGGCTCCTACAATGAGCAGTTCTTC
cdr3_aa: CASSQREGGSYNEQFF

clone_size: .
j_call: TRBJ2-1
cdr3_length: 16
v_call: TRBV10-3
d_call: TRBD1
cdr3_nt: TGTGCCATCAGTGGAGAGACAGGGGGATCCTACAATGAGCAGTTCTTC
cdr3_aa: CAISGETGGSYNEQFF

clone_size: few
j_call: TRBJ1-2
cdr3_length: 14
v_call: TRBV7-9
d_call: TRBD1
cdr3_nt: TGTGCCAGCAGGGAACTGGGACAGCTTTATGGCTACACCTTC
cdr3_aa: CASRELGQLYGYTF

clone_size: .
j_call: TRBJ2-5
cdr3_length: 15
v_call: TRBV19
d_call: .
cdr3_nt: TGTGCCAGTAGCCATACCGGACGGATCCAAGAGACCCAGTACTTC
cdr3_aa: CASSHTGRIQETQYF

clone_size: .
j_call: TRBJ2-3
cdr3_length: 15
v_call: TRBV18
d_call: .
cdr3_nt: TGTGCCAGCTCACCCCTGCTAGGAGTCACAGATACGCAGTATTTT
cdr3_aa: CASSPLLGVTDTQYF

clone_size: .
j_call: TRBJ1-1
cdr3_length: 14
v_call: TRBV19
d_call: TRBD1
cdr3_nt: TGTGCCAGTAGACCGACAGGGGGATATACTGAAGCTTTCTTT
cdr3_aa: CASRPTGGYTEAFF

clone_size: .
j_call: TRBJ1-2
cdr3_length: 13
v_call: TRBV25-1
d_call: .
cdr3_nt: TGTGCCAGCAGTGCCGGGGACCGGTATGGCTACACCTTC
cdr3_aa: CASSAGDRYGYTF

clone_size: .
j_call: TRBJ1-5
cdr3_length: 15
v_call: TRBV28
d_call: .
cdr3_nt: TGTGCCAGCAGTTTGGGGGGCTCTTCGGCTCAGCCCCAGCATTTT
cdr3_aa: CASSLGGSSAQPQHF

clone_size: .
j_call: TRBJ1-3
cdr3_length: 13
v_call: TRBV28
d_call: .
cdr3_nt: TGTGCCAGCAGTTTAAGGGACGGAAACACCATATATTTT
cdr3_aa: CASSLRDGNTIYF

clone_size: .
j_call: TRBJ1-1
cdr3_length: 17
v_call: TRBV15
d_call: TRBD1
cdr3_nt: TGTGCCACCAGCAGACCCCTCAGGGGGCGATGGGACACTGAAGCTTTCTTT
cdr3_aa: CATSRPLRGRWDTEAFF

clone_size: .
j_call: TRBJ1-2
cdr3_length: 10
v_call: TRBV12-3/TRBV12-4
d_call: .
cdr3_nt: TGTGCCAGCGGGCAAGATAGCTACACCTTC
cdr3_aa: CASGQDSYTF

clone_size: .
j_call: TRBJ1-6
cdr3_length: 15
v_call: TRBV7-6
d_call: TRBD1
cdr3_nt: TGTGCCAGCAGCTTAAGCGGACAGGGTCCTTCACCCCTCCACTTT
cdr3_aa: CASSLSGQGPSPLHF

clone_size: .
j_call: TRBJ2-7
cdr3_length: 15
v_call: TRBV7-8
d_call: .
cdr3_nt: TGTGCCAGCAGCTCGCACCGCACCGGACTGCAGGGGCAGTACTTC
cdr3_aa: CASSSHRTGLQGQYF

clone_size: .
j_call: TRBJ2-7
cdr3_length: 17
v_call: TRBV6-2/TRBV6-3
d_call: TRBD2
cdr3_nt: TGTGCCAGCAGTTACTCGATCGGGTTAGCGGGGGTCGACGAGCAGTACTTC
cdr3_aa: CASSYSIGLAGVDEQYF

clone_size: few
j_call: TRBJ2-7
cdr3_length: 15
v_call: TRBV18
d_call: TRBD1
cdr3_nt: TGTGCCAGCTCACCAGGGACAGGGAGGGCTTACGAGCAGTACTTC
cdr3_aa: CASSPGTGRAYEQYF

clone_size: .
j_call: TRBJ2-1
cdr3_length: 12
v_call: TRBV4-2
d_call: TRBD1
cdr3_nt: TGTGCCAGCAGCCAAGCAGGGGGTGAGCAGTTCTTC
cdr3_aa: CASSQAGGEQFF

clone_size: .
j_call: TRBJ2-5
cdr3_length: 15
v_call: TRBV7-6
d_call: .
cdr3_nt: TGTGCCAGCAAGGGTAAGGGGGGCAGACAAGAGACCCAGTACTTC
cdr3_aa: CASKGKGGRQETQYF

clone_size: .
j_call: TRBJ2-7
cdr3_length: 14
v_call: TRBV27
d_call: TRBD2
cdr3_nt: TGTGCCAGCAGTCGTAGCGGGAACTCCTACGAGCAGTACTTC
cdr3_aa: CASSRSGNSYEQYF

clone_size: .
j_call: TRBJ2-3
cdr3_length: 15
v_call: TRBV5-1
d_call: TRBD2
cdr3_nt: TGCGCCAGCACCCCGGGACTACGTAGGACAGATACGCAGTATTTT
cdr3_aa: CASTPGLRRTDTQYF

clone_size: .
j_call: TRBJ2-7
cdr3_length: 14
v_call: TRBV5-4
d_call: TRBD1
cdr3_nt: TGTGCCAGCAGCTTGGGCAGGGGGCTGGGGGAGCAGTACTTC
cdr3_aa: CASSLGRGLGEQYF

clone_size: .
j_call: TRBJ2-2
cdr3_length: 12
v_call: TRBV28
d_call: TRBD1
cdr3_nt: TGTGCCAGCAGTTATATGACAGGGTCCCTGTTTTTT
cdr3_aa: CASSYMTGSLFF

clone_size: once
j_call: TRBJ1-3
cdr3_length: 16
v_call: TRBV5-8
d_call: TRBD1
cdr3_nt: TGTGCCAGCAGCTTAGGGGGCTGGGACTCTGGAAACACCATATATTTT
cdr3_aa: CASSLGGWDSGNTIYF

clone_size: .
j_call: TRBJ1-1
cdr3_length: 14
v_call: TRBV6-5
d_call: .
cdr3_nt: TGTGCCAGCAGGCGCAACAGTGGGGACACTGAAGCTTTCTTT
cdr3_aa: CASRRNSGDTEAFF

clone_size: once
j_call: TRBJ1-5
cdr3_length: 16
v_call: TRBV5-1
d_call: TRBD1
cdr3_nt: TGCGCCAGCAGCCCCGGGACAGGGCGGGACAATCAGCCCCAGCATTTT
cdr3_aa: CASSPGTGRDNQPQHF

clone_size: .
j_call: TRBJ2-1
cdr3_length: 16
v_call: TRBV6-2/TRBV6-3
d_call: TRBD2
cdr3_nt: TGTGCCAGCAGTTACTCGACCGGGGGGGCTCACAATGAGCAGTTCTTC
cdr3_aa: CASSYSTGGAHNEQFF

clone_size: .
j_call: TRBJ2-7
cdr3_length: 15
v_call: TRBV3-1/TRBV3-2
d_call: .
cdr3_nt: TGTGCCAGCAGCCAAGCTTTAGGGGGGACGTACGAGCAGTACTTC
cdr3_aa: CASSQALGGTYEQYF

clone_size: .
j_call: TRBJ1-5
cdr3_length: 16
v_call: TRBV6-5
d_call: TRBD1
cdr3_nt: TGTGCCAGCAGTTACGGGACAGGGGGATCAGGGCAGCCCCAGCATTTT
cdr3_aa: CASSYGTGGSGQPQHF

clone_size: .
j_call: TRBJ2-2
cdr3_length: 13
v_call: TRBV2
d_call: .
cdr3_nt: TGTGCCAGCAGTGAAACTGCGCCCGGGGAGCTGTTTTTT
cdr3_aa: CASSETAPGELFF

clone_size: .
j_call: TRBJ2-2
cdr3_length: 17
v_call: TRBV3-1/TRBV3-2
d_call: TRBD1
cdr3_nt: TGTGCCAGCAGCCAGGAGACAGGGAAGTATTCACGCGGGGAGCTGTTTTTT
cdr3_aa: CASSQETGKYSRGELFF

clone_size: .
j_call: TRBJ1-1
cdr3_length: 11
v_call: TRBV2
d_call: .
cdr3_nt: TGTGCCAGCAGTGTAACTTCTGAAGCTTTCTTT
cdr3_aa: CASSVTSEAFF

clone_size: .
j_call: TRBJ2-7
cdr3_length: 13
v_call: TRBV27
d_call: .
cdr3_nt: TGTGCCAGCGCAGGGAACCCCTCCTACGAGCAGTACTTC
cdr3_aa: CASAGNPSYEQYF

clone_size: .
j_call: TRBJ2-2
cdr3_length: 14
v_call: TRBV6-2/TRBV6-3
d_call: .
cdr3_nt: TGTGCCAGCAGTCCCCAGGGAGCCTCCGGGGAGCTGTTTTTT
cdr3_aa: CASSPQGASGELFF

clone_size: few
j_call: TRBJ1-5
cdr3_length: 13
v_call: TRBV6-5
d_call: .
cdr3_nt: TGTGCCAGCAGTTACGGGCGACATAGGGCCCAGCATTTT
cdr3_aa: CASSYGRHRAQHF

clone_size: .
j_call: TRBJ1-4
cdr3_length: 16
v_call: TRBV19
d_call: .
cdr3_nt: TGTGCCAGTAGTATCCTGAGCGGGGGAGTTTATGAAAAACTGTTTTTT
cdr3_aa: CASSILSGGVYEKLFF